This TCR beta chain was retrieved from a study of T cell repertoires in cytomegalovirus infection (dated by TCRdb to about 2019). Regarding the research as a whole: Peptide stimulations targeted recently identified HLA-C-restricted CMV epitopes, whose presentation resists viral immunomodulation, together with well-studied HLA-B-restricted epitopes. The HLA type of each donor mattered for the analysis, because public TCR beta signatures pointed to carriage of CMV infection along with the matching HLA type. General findings and caveats noted by the study authors: The ex vivo response was dominated by HLA-C-restricted CMV-specific TCR beta clonotypes, which also provided the single most frequent clonotype in two of eight donors. Cumulative frequency of public TCR beta family members discriminated carriers of CMV infection plus the relevant HLA type in this cohort and an independent roughly 330-donor cohort.

About this clonotype itself: Its binding antigen is unknown. Base-call qualities are not available, and no considerably larger clone is one nucleotide away.

This sample's treatment or condition label indicates: in vitro stimulation with specific CMV peptide epitopes to enrich CMV-specific T cells. Sequencing relied on an Illumina HiSeq 1500. The raw public reads went through TCRdb reprocessing: fastp at Q25, MiXCR clone calling, in-frame beta chains kept. Rows are unified per CDR3 protein, each entry keeping the most common DNA and genes. The sample table contains about 920,000 distinct CDR3 sequences; only one count was recorded for 30% to 40% of them. The ten largest clones represent about 14% of the sample. This clonotype was obtained from a human donor in good health (CMV status not recorded). Some clones in this sample may be carry-over from other donors' samples. The source was cultured CD8+ T cells from PBMCs, collected from culture after CMV antigen stimulation.

Here is the DNA: TGTGCCAGTAGTACAGACGCCGTCAGGTCGAACACTGAAGCTTTCTTT. The resulting protein is CASSTDAVRSNTEAFF. Rearrangement joined TRBV19 to TRBJ1-1, with no D gene named confidently. The CDR3 contains 16 residues, cysteine and phenylalanine counted. Kept here is only the CDR3 DNA, which spans 48 bases and is read in frame from base 1. The junction carries 16 bases between V and J, which are trimmed by 4 bases and 1 base respectively. CDR1 LNHDA and CDR2 SQIVND are derived from the germline V gene (reference sequence).